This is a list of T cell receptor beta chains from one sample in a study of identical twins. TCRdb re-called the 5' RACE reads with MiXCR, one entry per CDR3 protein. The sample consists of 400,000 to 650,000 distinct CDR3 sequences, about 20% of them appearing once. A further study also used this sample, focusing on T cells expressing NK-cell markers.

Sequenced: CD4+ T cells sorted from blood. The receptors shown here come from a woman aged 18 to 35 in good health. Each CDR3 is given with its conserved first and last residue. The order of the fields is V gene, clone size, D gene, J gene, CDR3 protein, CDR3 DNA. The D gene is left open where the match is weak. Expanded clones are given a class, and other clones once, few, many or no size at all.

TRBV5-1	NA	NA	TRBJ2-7	CASSLGQYF	TGCGCCAGCAGCTTAGGGCAGTACTTC
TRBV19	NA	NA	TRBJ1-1	CASSTLSSRGTEAFF	TGTGCCAGTAGTACTCTAAGTTCAAGGGGGACTGAAGCTTTCTTT
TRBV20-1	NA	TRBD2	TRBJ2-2	CSARGGSGAPHTGELFF	TGCAGTGCTAGAGGTGGTAGCGGGGCACCTCACACCGGGGAGCTGTTTTTT
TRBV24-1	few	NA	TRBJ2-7	CATSDPPWDGPTYEQYF	TGTGCCACCAGTGATCCGCCCTGGGACGGCCCTACCTACGAGCAGTACTTC
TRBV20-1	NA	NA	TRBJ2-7	CSARRPMGEQYF	TGCAGTGCTAGACGGCCCATGGGGGAGCAGTACTTC
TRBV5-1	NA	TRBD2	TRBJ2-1	CASTLGIMVTSRYNEQFF	TGCGCCAGCACCTTGGGGATAATGGTGACTAGCAGATACAATGAGCAGTTCTTC
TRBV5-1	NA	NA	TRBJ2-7	CASSLASRYYEQYF	TGCGCCAGCAGCTTGGCTAGCCGGTACTACGAGCAGTACTTC
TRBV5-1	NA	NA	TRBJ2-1	CASSLDRSYNEQFF	TGCGCCAGCAGCTTGGATCGGTCCTACAATGAGCAGTTCTTC
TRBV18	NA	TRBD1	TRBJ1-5	CASSPQGANQPQHF	TGTGCCAGCTCACCACAGGGGGCAAATCAGCCCCAGCATTTT
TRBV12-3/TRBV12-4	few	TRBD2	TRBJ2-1	CATLAENNEQFF	TGTGCCACTCTAGCGGAGAACAATGAGCAGTTCTTC
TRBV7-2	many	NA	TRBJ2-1	CASSFAAISYNEQFF	TGTGCCAGCAGCTTCGCGGCCATCTCCTACAATGAGCAGTTCTTC
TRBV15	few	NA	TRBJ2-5	CATSIGGGETQYF	TGTGCCACCAGCATTGGGGGAGGAGAGACCCAGTACTTC
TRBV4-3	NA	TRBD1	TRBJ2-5	CASSRARDRVQETQYF	TGCGCCAGCAGCCGAGCCAGGGACAGGGTCCAAGAGACCCAGTACTTC
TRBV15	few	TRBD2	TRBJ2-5	CATSKRGRLETQYF	TGTGCCACCAGCAAGCGGGGGCGCTTGGAGACCCAGTACTTC
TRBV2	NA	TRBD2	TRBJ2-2	CAFSSTSGGAIRYTGELFF	TGTGCCTTCAGTTCGACTAGCGGGGGGGCGATTCGTTACACCGGGGAGCTGTTTTTT
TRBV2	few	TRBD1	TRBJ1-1	CAGNSETGTGEAFF	TGTGCCGGCAACAGTGAGACAGGGACAGGTGAAGCTTTCTTT
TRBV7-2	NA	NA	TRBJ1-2	CASSLAIGGYGYTF	TGTGCCAGCAGCTTAGCTATAGGGGGGTATGGCTACACCTTC
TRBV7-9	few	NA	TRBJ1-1	CASSVGLLMNTEAFF	TGTGCCAGCAGTGTGGGTCTGCTCATGAACACTGAAGCTTTCTTT
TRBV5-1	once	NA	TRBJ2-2	CASSHQDLNTGELFF	TGCGCCAGCAGCCACCAGGACCTGAACACCGGGGAGCTGTTTTTT
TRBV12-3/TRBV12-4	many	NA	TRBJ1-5	CASSASTGTNQPQHF	TGTGCCAGCAGTGCTTCGACAGGCACAAATCAGCCCCAGCATTTT
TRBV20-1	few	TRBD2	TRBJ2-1	CSARGLPGLAGVGGNEQFF	TGCAGTGCTAGAGGCCTCCCGGGACTAGCGGGAGTAGGGGGCAATGAGCAGTTCTTC
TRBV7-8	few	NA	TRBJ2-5	CASSPRRRETQYF	TGTGCCAGCAGCCCACGTCGGAGAGAGACCCAGTACTTC
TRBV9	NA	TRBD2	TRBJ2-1	CASSVAGGPVSEQFF	TGTGCCAGCAGCGTAGCGGGAGGGCCAGTGAGTGAGCAGTTCTTC
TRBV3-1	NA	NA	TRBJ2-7	CASSQAFRSLNYEQYF	TGTGCCAGCAGCCAAGCTTTTCGTTCTCTTAACTACGAGCAGTACTTC
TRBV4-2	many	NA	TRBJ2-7	CASSQGSGNRGEQYF	TGTGCCAGCAGCCAAGGTAGCGGTAACCGCGGGGAGCAGTACTTC
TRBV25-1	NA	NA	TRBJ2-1	CASRPGTSHGGEQFF	TGTGCCAGCAGGCCCGGGACCTCACATGGGGGTGAGCAGTTCTTC
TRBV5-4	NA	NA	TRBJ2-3	CASSLPGGGTDTQYF	TGTGCCAGCAGCTTACCGGGGGGCGGCACAGATACGCAGTATTTT
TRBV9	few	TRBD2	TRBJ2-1	CASSLTLGLGTNEQFF	TGTGCCAGCAGCCTGACGTTGGGACTAGGAACCAATGAGCAGTTCTTC
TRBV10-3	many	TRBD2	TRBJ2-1	CAISDSGGTSGRLDEQFF	TGTGCCATCAGTGACTCAGGGGGGACTAGCGGGAGGCTCGATGAGCAGTTCTTC
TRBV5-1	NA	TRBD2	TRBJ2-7	CASLAANSYEQYF	TGCGCCAGTCTAGCGGCCAACTCCTACGAGCAGTACTTC
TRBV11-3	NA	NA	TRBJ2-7	CASSSRSYEQYF	TGTGCCAGCAGCTCCCGCTCCTACGAGCAGTACTTC
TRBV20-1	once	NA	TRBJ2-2	CSAREHIANTGELFF	TGCAGTGCTAGAGAACACATTGCGAACACCGGGGAGCTGTTTTTT
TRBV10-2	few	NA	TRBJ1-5	CASSVVPDQPQHF	TGCGCCAGCAGTGTAGTCCCGGATCAGCCCCAGCATTTT
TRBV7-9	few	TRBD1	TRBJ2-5	CASSPTGTGEETQYF	TGTGCCAGCAGCCCGACCGGGACAGGGGAAGAGACCCAGTACTTC
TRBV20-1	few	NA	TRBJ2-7	CSASSLRSYEQYF	TGCAGTGCTAGTTCGCTCAGGTCCTACGAGCAGTACTTC
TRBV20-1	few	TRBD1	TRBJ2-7	CSARGNLQGVRHEQYF	TGCAGTGCTAGAGGAAACTTACAGGGGGTCCGCCACGAGCAGTACTTC